This TCR beta chain was sequenced for a study of robustness of blood B and T cell sequencing (dated 2018 in TCRdb). About the study as a whole: The study aimed to determine how much peripheral blood is needed to reliably characterize an individual's TCRbeta and IgG repertoires. TCRbeta and IgG repertoires were quantified in each of the 9 to 10 independently drawn blood samples. Two replicate TCRbeta cDNA libraries were prepared from one shared RNA pool from a single 10 ml draw, serving as technical replicates.

The research as a whole found: Evidence of cross-contamination, likely from batch processing, showed up in one pair of TCRbeta libraries, so the UMI-sequence pairs shared by that pair of libraries were removed. TCRbeta rarefaction curves did not fully plateau, suggesting under-sequencing or many low-abundance clonotypes. Pooling tubes did not make the overlap of rare TCRbeta clonotypes any better, which implies that much larger blood volumes would be needed to capture those rare clonotypes. The 1,000 most abundant TCRbeta clonotypes from the pooled draws were detected in every single 10 ml sample. When technical replicate libraries were compared, 85% to 95% of the top 10,000 TCRbeta clonotypes in one library also turned up in the other. Immediate fractionation was required for EDTA tubes, so the use of EDTA tubes in multi-site collections was limited. Coverage of the top 10,000 TCRbeta clonotypes approached saturation when 3 or 4 tubes (about 27-45 ml blood) were combined.

Library construction relied on PCR. The sequencer was an Illumina MiSeq. cDNA was synthesized with SMARTScribe reverse transcriptase and a 5' template-switch oligo that added a universal priming site. The template-switch oligo carried a 12-nucleotide random unique molecular identifier (UMI) that tagged each cDNA molecule. During reverse transcription, TCRbeta transcripts were targeted using chain-specific reverse primers. Leftover template-switch adapters were removed by uracil DNA glycosylase treatment, and cDNA was purified using a Qiagen MinElute kit. The first PCR ran for around 25 cycles with KAPA HiFi HotStart ReadyMix and step-out primers, divided among four 50 microliter reactions. First-round PCR products were gel-purified before further amplification. Illumina Nextera adapters were attached in a second PCR of about 8 cycles, and the libraries were then purified and pooled. The UMI barcode for each TCRbeta molecule was captured by a 50-nucleotide 5' read. Per the original workflow: Using the MIGEC toolkit, reads were grouped by UMI into consensus reads. Final reads were produced by merging forward and reverse consensus reads with PEAR. A custom decontamination script removed identical UMI-sequence pairs shared across libraries, treating them as cross-sample contamination. MIGMAP, a wrapper around IgBLAST, was used for V(D)J assignment and CDR3 extraction. A TCR clonotype was defined as sharing the same V gene, J gene and CDR3 amino acid sequence, and CDR1 and CDR2 were not sequenced. In-frame beta chains were kept once TCRdb had trimmed the public reads at Q25 with fastp and called clones with MiXCR. Entries that share a CDR3 protein sequence are merged under the most common genes and DNA. These V and J calls rely on TCRdb rather than the paper's analysis. The sample data list under 1,500 distinct CDR3 sequences, and around 72% of these were observed just once. Around 40% of the sample belongs to the ten largest clones.

Remarks on this clonotype: Its target antigen remains unknown. One base away there is no much larger clone; base qualities are not given.

TCRbeta repertoires were quantified from mRNA rather than genomic DNA, which captures expressed receptors. Buffy coat leukocytes were collected into Trizol, and RNA was extracted with the Direct-zol RNA MiniPrep Plus kit without cell sorting. EDTA blood tubes were spun right away at 4 degrees C to separate plasma, buffy coat and red blood cells. Per the germline V gene, ENHRY is the CDR1 and SYGVKD is the CDR2. The CDR3 has 13 amino acids, counting the end cysteine and phenylalanine. Only CDR3 DNA is held: 39 bases, read in frame from base 1. V is reduced by 4 bases and J by 5 bases, leaving a spacing of 11 bases between them.

Specimen: peripheral blood. The TCR sequence derives from a human donor in good health. This chain is built from TRBV10-3 and TRBJ1-2, with no confidently assigned D gene. Here is the DNA: TGTGCCATCAGTGGGAAAGGAGAGTATGGCTACACCTTC. This encodes CAISGKGEYGYTF.